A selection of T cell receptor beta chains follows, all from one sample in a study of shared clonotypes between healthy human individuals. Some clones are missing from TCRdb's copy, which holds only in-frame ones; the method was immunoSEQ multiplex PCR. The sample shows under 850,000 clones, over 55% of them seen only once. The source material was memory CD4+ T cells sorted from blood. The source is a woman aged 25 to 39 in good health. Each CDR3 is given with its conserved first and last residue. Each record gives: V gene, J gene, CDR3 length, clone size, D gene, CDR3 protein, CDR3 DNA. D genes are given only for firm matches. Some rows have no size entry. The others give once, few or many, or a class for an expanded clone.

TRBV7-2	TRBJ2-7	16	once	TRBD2	CASSLELLAGVHEQYF	TGTGCCAGCAGCTTAGAATTGCTAGCGGGAGTGCACGAGCAGTACTTC
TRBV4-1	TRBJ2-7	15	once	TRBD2	CASSRGLAGDYEQYF	TGCGCCAGCAGCCGAGGACTAGCGGGAGACTACGAGCAGTACTTC
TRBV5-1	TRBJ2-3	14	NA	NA	CASNHLTHTDTQYF	TGCGCCAGCAACCACTTGACCCACACAGATACGCAGTATTTT
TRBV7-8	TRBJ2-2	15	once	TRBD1	CASSIRGQGLWELFF	TGTGCCAGCAGCATACGGGGACAGGGGTTATGGGAGCTGTTTTTT
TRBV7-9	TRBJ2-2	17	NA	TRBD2	CASSGGTSGSITGELFF	TGTGCCAGCAGCGGCGGGACTAGCGGGAGTATTACCGGGGAGCTGTTTTTT
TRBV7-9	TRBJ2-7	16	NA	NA	CASSLVNGAGWLEQYF	TGTGCCAGCAGCTTAGTGAATGGGGCAGGGTGGCTCGAGCAGTACTTC
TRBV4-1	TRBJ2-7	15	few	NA	CASSREGTGAYEQYF	TGCGCCAGCAGCCGGGAAGGGACGGGGGCCTACGAGCAGTACTTC
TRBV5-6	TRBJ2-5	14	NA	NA	CASSLGTVQETQYF	TGTGCCAGCAGCTTGGGGACAGTTCAAGAGACCCAGTACTTC
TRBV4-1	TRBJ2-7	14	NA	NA	CASSQETTSPEQYF	TGCGCCAGCAGCCAAGAGACCACTTCTCCCGAGCAGTACTTC
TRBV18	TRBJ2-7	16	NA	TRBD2	CASSLMTSEASYEQYF	TGTGCCAGCTCACTCATGACTAGCGAGGCCTCCTACGAGCAGTACTTC
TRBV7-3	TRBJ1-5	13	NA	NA	CASSLERNQPQHF	TGTGCCAGCAGCCTCGAGAGGAATCAGCCCCAGCATTTT
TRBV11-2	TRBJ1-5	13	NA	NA	CASSFDYDQPQHF	TGTGCCAGCAGCTTCGATTACGACCAGCCCCAGCATTTT
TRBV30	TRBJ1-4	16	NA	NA	CAWSIATGSNNEKLFF	TGTGCCTGGAGTATAGCGACCGGGAGCAATAATGAAAAACTGTTTTTT
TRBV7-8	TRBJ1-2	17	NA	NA	CASSPVISPTINYGYTF	TGTGCCAGCAGTCCCGTAATTTCCCCGACAATCAACTATGGCTACACCTTC
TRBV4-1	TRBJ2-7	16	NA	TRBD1	CASSQKPGQGSYEQYF	TGCGCCAGCAGCCAAAAACCGGGACAGGGGTCCTACGAGCAGTACTTC
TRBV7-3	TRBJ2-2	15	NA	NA	CASSLSTTFTGELFF	TGTGCCAGCAGCTTATCGACTACCTTCACCGGGGAGCTGTTTTTT
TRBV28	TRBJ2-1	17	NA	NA	CASSALVAHGPYNEQFF	TGTGCCAGCAGTGCATTGGTTGCTCACGGCCCCTACAATGAGCAGTTCTTC
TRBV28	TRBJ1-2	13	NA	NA	CASRIPGNYGYTF	TGTGCCAGCCGAATCCCAGGGAACTATGGCTACACCTTC
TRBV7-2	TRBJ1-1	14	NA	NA	CASSRQRLNTEAFF	TGTGCCAGCAGCCGACAGAGATTGAACACTGAAGCTTTCTTT
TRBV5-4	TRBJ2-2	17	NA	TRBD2	CASSLEVAGTGTGELFF	TGTGCCAGCAGCTTGGAGGTAGCGGGAACGGGCACCGGGGAGCTGTTTTTT
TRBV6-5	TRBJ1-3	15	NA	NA	CASRPTQVSGNTIYF	TGTGCCAGCAGACCTACCCAGGTCTCTGGAAACACCATATATTTT
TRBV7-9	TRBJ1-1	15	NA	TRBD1	CASSSGYRGEGEAFF	TGTGCCAGCAGCTCGGGATACAGGGGGGAGGGTGAAGCTTTCTTT
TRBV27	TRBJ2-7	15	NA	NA	CASSAGLMGAYEQYF	TGTGCCAGCAGTGCCGGACTCATGGGGGCCTACGAGCAGTACTTC
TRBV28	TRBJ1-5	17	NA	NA	CASSLRVNTGSNQPQHF	TGTGCCAGCAGTTTACGGGTAAATACAGGGTCCAATCAGCCCCAGCATTTT
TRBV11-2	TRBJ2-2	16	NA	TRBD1	CASSLQTGVTTGELFF	TGTGCCAGCAGCTTACAAACAGGGGTAACCACCGGGGAGCTGTTTTTT
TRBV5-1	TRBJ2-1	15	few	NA	CASSWAPGTYNEQFF	TGCGCCAGCAGCTGGGCCCCTGGGACCTACAATGAGCAGTTCTTC
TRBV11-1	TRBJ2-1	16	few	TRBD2	CASSAGALADYNEQFF	TGTGCCAGCAGCGCGGGCGCCCTAGCGGACTACAATGAGCAGTTCTTC
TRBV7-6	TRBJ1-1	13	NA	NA	CASSTRGISEAFF	TGTGCCAGCAGCACCAGGGGAATCTCTGAAGCTTTCTTT
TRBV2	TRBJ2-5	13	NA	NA	CASSDWVKETQYF	TGTGCCAGCAGTGACTGGGTTAAGGAGACCCAGTACTTC
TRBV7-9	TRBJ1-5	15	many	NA	CASTLRDCLCQPQHF	TGTGCCAGCACCCTTCGGGACTGCCTTTGTCAGCCCCAGCATTTT
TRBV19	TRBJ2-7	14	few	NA	CASSKDLSPNEQYF	TGTGCCAGTAGTAAGGACTTATCGCCTAACGAGCAGTACTTC
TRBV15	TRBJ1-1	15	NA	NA	CATSSLNRADTEAFF	TGTGCCACCAGCAGCCTTAACAGGGCCGACACTGAAGCTTTCTTT
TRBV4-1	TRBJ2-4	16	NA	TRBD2	CASSQAASGSKNIQYF	TGCGCCAGCAGCCAAGCAGCTAGCGGTTCCAAAAACATTCAGTACTTC
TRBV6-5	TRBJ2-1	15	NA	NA	CASTPPWGSYNEQFF	TGTGCCAGCACCCCCCCGTGGGGCTCCTACAATGAGCAGTTCTTC
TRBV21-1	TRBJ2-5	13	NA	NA	CASSNPGGETQYF	TGTGCCAGCAGCAACCCGGGGGGGGAGACCCAGTACTTC
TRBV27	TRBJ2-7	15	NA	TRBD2	CASSLSSGSLHEQYF	TGTGCCAGCAGTTTATCTAGCGGGAGCCTCCACGAGCAGTACTTC
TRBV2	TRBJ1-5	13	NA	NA	CASTRDRNQPQHF	TGTGCCAGCACCCGAGACAGGAATCAGCCCCAGCATTTT
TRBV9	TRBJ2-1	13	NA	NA	CASSSRQYNEQFF	TGTGCCAGCAGCAGTCGACAGTACAATGAGCAGTTCTTC
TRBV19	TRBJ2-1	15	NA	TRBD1	CASSISGQGYNEQFF	TGTGCCAGTAGTATCTCCGGACAGGGATACAATGAGCAGTTCTTC
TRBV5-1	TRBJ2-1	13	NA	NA	CASSLVQTNEQFF	TGCGCCAGCAGCTTGGTACAGACCAATGAGCAGTTCTTC
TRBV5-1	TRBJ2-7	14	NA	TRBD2	CASSWTSGAYEQYF	TGCGCCAGCAGCTGGACTAGCGGAGCCTACGAGCAGTACTTC
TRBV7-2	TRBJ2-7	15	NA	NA	CASSHGGHLTYEQYF	TGTGCCAGCAGCCATGGGGGACACCTGACCTACGAGCAGTACTTC
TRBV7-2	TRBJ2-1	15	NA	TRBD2	CASSLGLAGNNEQFF	TGTGCCAGCAGCTTAGGCCTAGCGGGGAACAATGAGCAGTTCTTC
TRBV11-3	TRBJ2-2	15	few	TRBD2	CASSPHGEGTGELFF	TGTGCCAGCAGCCCGCACGGGGAGGGCACCGGGGAGCTGTTTTTT
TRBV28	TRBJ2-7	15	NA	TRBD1	CASSLGTGLGYEQYF	TGTGCCAGCAGTTTAGGGACAGGTCTCGGCTACGAGCAGTACTTC